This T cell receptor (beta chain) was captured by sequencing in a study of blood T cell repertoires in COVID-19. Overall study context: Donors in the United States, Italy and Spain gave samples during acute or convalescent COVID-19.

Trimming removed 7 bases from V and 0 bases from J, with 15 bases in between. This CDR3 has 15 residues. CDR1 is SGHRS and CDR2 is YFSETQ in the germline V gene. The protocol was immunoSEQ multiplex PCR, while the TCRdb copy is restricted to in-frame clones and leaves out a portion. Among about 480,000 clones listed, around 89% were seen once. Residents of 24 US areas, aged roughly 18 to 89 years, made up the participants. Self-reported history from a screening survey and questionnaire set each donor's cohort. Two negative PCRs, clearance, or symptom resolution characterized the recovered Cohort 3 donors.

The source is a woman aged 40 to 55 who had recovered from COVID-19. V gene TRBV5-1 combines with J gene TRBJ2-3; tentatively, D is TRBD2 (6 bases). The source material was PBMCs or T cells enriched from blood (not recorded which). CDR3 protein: CASRPGAGSTDTQYF. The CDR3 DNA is TGCGCCAGCCGCCCTGGGGCGGGGAGCACAGATACGCAGTATTTT.